A single sample gave rise to the 17 T cell receptor beta chains below, sequenced in a study of blood T cell repertoires in COVID-19. TCRdb keeps only in-frame clones here, not all; method: immunoSEQ multiplex PCR. Here the sample spans around 100,000 clones, 80% to 90% being singletons. What was sequenced was peripheral blood. All receptors derive from a woman of 80 years or more with acute or convalescent COVID-19.

The CDR3 nucleotides read TGTGCCAGTAGCGAGCTCCTGCTTTCCTACGAGCAGTACTTC. This gives the protein CASSELLLSYEQYF. The chain uses TRBV19 and TRBJ2-7; no definite D call. The germline V gene encodes CDR1 LNHDA and CDR2 SQIVND (reference sequence). This CDR3 comprises 14 residues. Trimming cost V 6 bases and J 1 base, with 13 bases left between them. Drawing the rest from reference TRBV19 and TRBJ2-7, the complete variable domain is DGGITQSPKYLFRKEGQNVTLSCEQNLNHDAMYWYRQDPGQGLRLIYYSQIVNDFQKGDIAEGYSVSREKKESFPLTVTSAQKNPTAFYLCASSELLLSYEQYFGPGTRLTVT.

The chain has TRBV6-6 and TRBJ2-7; TRBD2 matches 8 bases. Germline assignment: CDR1 MNHNY and CDR2 SVGAGI (reference sequence). This CDR3 contains 14 residues. The junction had 2 bases not matched to a gene; V was cut back by 2 bases and J by 2 bases. The CDR3 DNA is TGTGCCAGCAGTTACACTAGCGGAGCCTACGAGCAGTACTTC. This gives the protein CASSYTSGAYEQYF.

This clone has only one observation. The rearrangement joins TRBV6-5 to TRBJ2-3, with no clear D. Trimming shortened V by 0 bases and J by 0 bases, and 7 bases separated the two germline ends. The CDR3 has 15 residues. Germline loops: CDR1 MNHEY, CDR2 SVGAGI. CDR3 sequence: CASSYSAWSTDTQYF. In DNA, the CDR3 is TGTGCCAGCAGTTACTCGGCCTGGAGCACAGATACGCAGTATTTT.

The CDR3: CASSPIAQTAQETQYF. CDR3 coding DNA: TGTGCCAGCAGCCCCATAGCCCAGACAGCGCAAGAGACCCAGTACTTC. The chain carries TRBV9 and TRBJ2-5, with D possibly TRBD1 on 5 matching bases. The V gene's germline CDR1 is SGDLS and CDR2 YYNGEE. V lost 4 bases, J lost 2 bases, and 18 bases lay in between. The CDR3 is 16 residues long.

The chain has TRBV2 and TRBJ1-5; 7 nucleotides match TRBD1. The CDR3 covers 14 residues. V trimming: 8 bases; J trimming: 2 bases; junction bases outside the gene matches: 6. The germline V gene encodes CDR1 SNHLY and CDR2 FYNNEI. CDR3 DNA sequence: TGTGCCAGCCAACAGGGGATTGGCAATCAGCCCCAGCATTTT. It translates to CASQQGIGNQPQHF.

The chain is built from TRBV5-1 and TRBJ2-1; 11 positions match TRBD2. The V segment lost 3 bases and the J segment 0 bases; nucleotides outside the gene matches: 8. The CDR3 extends over 18 amino acids. Germline CDR1 and CDR2: SGHRS and YFSETQ. Written as DNA, the CDR3 is TGCGCCAGCAGCTCTTTAGCGGGGGGGCTGAGCTCCTACAATGAGCAGTTCTTC. It yields the protein CASSSLAGGLSSYNEQFF.

V is TRBV3-1 (or the pseudogene TRBV3-2) and J is TRBJ1-2, with 7 bases matching TRBD1. CDR3 length: 13 amino acids. V gave up 4 bases and J gave up 7 bases; unmatched junction bases: 6. CDR1 and CDR2 (germline): LGHDT, YNNKEL (reference sequence). Here the CDR3 reads CASSPTDRSGYTF. CDR3 nucleotide sequence: TGTGCCAGCAGCCCCACGGACAGGAGTGGCTACACCTTC.

The chain is built from TRBV27 and TRBJ2-7, with 10 positions matching TRBD1. Germline lookup yields CDR1 MNHEY and CDR2 SMNVEV (reference sequence). Losses at the gene ends were 4 bases for V and 7 bases for J; bases not matched to a gene: 7. The CDR3 length is 14 residues. The CDR3: CASSWDRGLGEQYF. The CDR3, as DNA: TGTGCCAGCAGTTGGGACAGGGGTTTAGGGGAGCAGTACTTC.

This clone appeared a single time. The CDR3 region is CASSNGQAGGYTF. The CDR3 coding sequence is TGTGCCAGCTCAAACGGACAGGCGGGAGGCTACACCTTC. The J gene is TRBJ1-2, the V gene TRBV18; 7 nucleotides match TRBD1. The CDR3 contains 13 residues. Germline V CDR1 and CDR2: KGHSH, LQKENI. V lost 5 bases, J lost 8 bases, and 8 bases stayed unmatched.

The chain recombines TRBV4-1 with TRBJ2-1, with D perhaps TRBD1 (7 bases). Germline assignment: CDR1 MGHRA and CDR2 YSYEKL. Trimming removed 3 bases from V and 9 bases from J, with 15 bases in between. The length of the CDR3 is 14 residues. CDR3: CASSHLRGDPEQFF. CDR3 DNA: TGCGCCAGCAGCCACCTCAGGGGGGACCCTGAGCAGTTCTTC.

The DNA for the CDR3 is TGTGCCAGCAGTGCCGACAGGGTCCCTACGGAGCAGTACTTC. Translated, it gives CASSADRVPTEQYF. V usage is TRBV2 and J usage is TRBJ2-7, with 7 bases matching TRBD1. The CDR3 consists of 14 residues. Per the germline V gene, CDR1 is SNHLY and CDR2 is FYNNEI. V was pared by 4 bases and J by 7 bases, with 10 bases of the junction left unmatched.

V usage is TRBV6-6 and J usage is TRBJ1-2; D is uncertain. CDR1 MNHNY and CDR2 SVGAGI come from the germline V gene (reference sequence). The CDR3 is 14 residues long. The V gene lost 2 bases and the J gene lost 2 bases, with 9 bases spanning the gap. The CDR3 protein is CASSYRGTNYGYTF. The CDR3 nucleotides are TGTGCCAGCAGTTACAGAGGCACCAACTATGGCTACACCTTC.

The chain has TRBV5-1 and TRBJ2-3; 10 bases are shared with TRBD2. This CDR3 spans 17 amino acids. With 2 bases clipped from V and 3 bases from J, the junction kept 9 bases outside the gene matches. Germline assignment: CDR1 SGHRS and CDR2 YFSETQ. The CDR3 bases are TGCGCCAGCAGCTTTGGGAGCGGGGGGGCCGGGACAGATACGCAGTATTTT. Translation: CASSFGSGGAGTDTQYF. The full variable domain, rest sourced from reference TRBV5-1 and TRBJ2-3, is KAGVTQTPRYLIKTRGQQVTLSCSPISGHRSVSWYQQTPGQGLQFLFEYFSETQRNKGNFPGRFSGRQFSNSRSEMNVSTLELGDSALYLCASSFGSGGAGTDTQYFGPGTRLTVL.

The J gene is TRBJ1-6, the V gene TRBV2; TRBD1 aligns across 8 bases. The V gene's germline CDR1 is SNHLY and CDR2 FYNNEI. The CDR3 is made up of 13 amino acids. J gave up 7 bases and V 9 bases, and 5 bases lay outside the gene matches. Written as DNA, the CDR3 is TGTGCCAGGACGACAGGGGTAAATTCACCCCTCCACTTT. It specifies CARTTGVNSPLHF.

The chain has TRBV6-1 and TRBJ1-2; D is ambiguous. Germline CDR1 is MNHNS and CDR2 is SASEGT. The CDR3 covers 14 residues. Trimming removed 2 bases from V and 1 base from J, with 8 bases in between. The CDR3 DNA is TGTGCCAGCAGTGAACGCCAGATTAACTATGGCTACACCTTC. It translates to CASSERQINYGYTF.

This chain uses TRBV25-1 with TRBJ1-4; D possibly corresponds to TRBD1 (6 bases). The CDR3 runs to 14 residues. Trimming removed 5 bases at V and 5 bases at J, with 12 bases between. The germline CDR1 and CDR2 sequences are MGHDK and SYGVNS. The CDR3: CASSRKQGNEKLFF. DNA for the CDR3: TGTGCCAGCAGTCGAAAGCAGGGGAATGAAAAACTGTTTTTT.

The genes are TRBV2 and TRBJ2-3, with TRBD1 matching 12 bases. The V gene end was trimmed by 7 bases and the J gene end by 3 bases; junction bases not matched to a gene: 11. The germline gives CDR1 SNHLY, CDR2 FYNNEI. CDR3 length: 17 amino acids. The CDR3, as DNA: TGTGCCAGCACCGATGGGGGACAGGGGGCGAGGACAGATACGCAGTATTTT. Protein: CASTDGGQGARTDTQYF.